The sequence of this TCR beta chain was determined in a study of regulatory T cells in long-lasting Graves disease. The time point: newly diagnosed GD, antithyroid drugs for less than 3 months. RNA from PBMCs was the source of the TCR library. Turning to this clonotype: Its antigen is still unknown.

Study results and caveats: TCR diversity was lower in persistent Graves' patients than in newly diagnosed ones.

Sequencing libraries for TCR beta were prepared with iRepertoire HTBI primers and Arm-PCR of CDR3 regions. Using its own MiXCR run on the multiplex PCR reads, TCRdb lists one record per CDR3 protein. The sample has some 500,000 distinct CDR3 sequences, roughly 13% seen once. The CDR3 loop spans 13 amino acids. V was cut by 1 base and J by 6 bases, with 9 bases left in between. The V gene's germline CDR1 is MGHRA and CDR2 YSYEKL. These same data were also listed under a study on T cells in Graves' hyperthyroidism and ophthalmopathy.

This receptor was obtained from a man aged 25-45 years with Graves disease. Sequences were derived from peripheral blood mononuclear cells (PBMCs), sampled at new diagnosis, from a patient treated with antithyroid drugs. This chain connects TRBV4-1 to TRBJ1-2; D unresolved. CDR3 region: CASSQGPGNGYTF. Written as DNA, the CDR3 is TGCGCCAGCAGCCAAGGTCCGGGGAATGGCTACACCTTC.